These T cell receptor beta chains were read from a single sample in a study of T cell responses to AZD1222 COVID-19 vaccine. This table comes from immunoSEQ multiplex PCR, and its TCRdb copy is limited to in-frame clones, with some not included. The data contain some 190,000 clones, around 92% of them singletons. The sequencing here drew on peripheral blood, taken on day 0 of AZD1222 vaccination. These receptor sequences come from an adult in good health. CDR3s include the opening cysteine and the closing phenylalanine or tryptophan. The order of the fields is V gene, CDR3 protein.

TRBV3-1/TRBV3-2	CASSQASGGAVDTQYF
TRBV5-5	CASSLAQGNSPLHF
TRBV6-5	CASSLFDRGRGYTF
TRBV6-5	CASNRSGQGNSPLHF
TRBV2	CASSGQGRYGYTF
TRBV3-1/TRBV3-2	CASSRKTGGGQPQHF
TRBV7-2	CASREGRGNTGELFF
TRBV5-6	CASSLRGGRSQHF
TRBV5-6	CASSPRGREQFF
TRBV5-4	CASSSNSGTNTEAFF
TRBV5-1	CASSGGTMPNTGELFF
TRBV18	CASSPQAEETQYF
TRBV9	CASSVASGGPYNEQFF
TRBV6-5	CASLTQGHTEAFF
TRBV6-5	CASSYVGGRSNQPQHF
TRBV11-2	CASSRESFGQGGTGELFF
TRBV7-5	CVRSWTSEKETQYF
TRBV2	CASTYGNEQFF
TRBV7-9	CASSLFGTDLRQETQYF
TRBV6-2/TRBV6-3	CASSYSMGESYGYTF
TRBV7-2	CASSLGGDRGEPQHF
TRBV25-1	CASSRVGMNYEQYF
TRBV6-6	CASSYWRPSLNSPLHF